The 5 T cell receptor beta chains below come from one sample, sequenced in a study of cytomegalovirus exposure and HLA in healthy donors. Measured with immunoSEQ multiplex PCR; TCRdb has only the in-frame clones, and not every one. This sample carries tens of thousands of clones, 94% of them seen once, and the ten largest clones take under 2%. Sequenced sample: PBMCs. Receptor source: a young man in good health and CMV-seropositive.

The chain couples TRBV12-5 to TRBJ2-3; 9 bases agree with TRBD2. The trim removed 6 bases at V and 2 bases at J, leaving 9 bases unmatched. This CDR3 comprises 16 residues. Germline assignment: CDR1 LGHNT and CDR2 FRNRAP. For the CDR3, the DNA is TGTGCTAGTGGCCCCGGGGCGGGAGGGATCACAGATACGCAGTATTTT. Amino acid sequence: CASGPGAGGITDTQYF.

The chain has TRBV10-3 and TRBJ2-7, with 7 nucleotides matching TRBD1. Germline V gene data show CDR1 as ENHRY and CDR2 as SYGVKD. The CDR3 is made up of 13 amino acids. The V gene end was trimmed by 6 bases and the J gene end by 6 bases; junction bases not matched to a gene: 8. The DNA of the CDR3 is TGTGCCATCAGCGGGACAGTGTCTGTCGAGCAGTACTTC. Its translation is CAISGTVSVEQYF.

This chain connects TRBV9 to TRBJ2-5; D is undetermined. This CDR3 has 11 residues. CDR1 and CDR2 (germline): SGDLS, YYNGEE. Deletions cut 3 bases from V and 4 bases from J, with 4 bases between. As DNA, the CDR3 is TGTGCCAGCAGCGCAGGAGAGACCCAGTACTTC. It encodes CASSAGETQYF.

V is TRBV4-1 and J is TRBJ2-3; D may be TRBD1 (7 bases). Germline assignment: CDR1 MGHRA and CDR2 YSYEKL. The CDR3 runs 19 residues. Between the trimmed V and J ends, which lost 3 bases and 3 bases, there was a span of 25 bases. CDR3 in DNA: TGCGCCAGCAGCCAGAGACAGGGAGGAAGGGCTACGGTTACAGATACGCAGTATTTT. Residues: CASSQRQGGRATVTDTQYF.

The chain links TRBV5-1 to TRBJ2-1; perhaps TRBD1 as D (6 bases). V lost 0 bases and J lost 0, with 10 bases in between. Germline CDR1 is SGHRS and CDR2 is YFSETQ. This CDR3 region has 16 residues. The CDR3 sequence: CASSLATGSSYNEQFF. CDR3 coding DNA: TGCGCCAGCAGCTTGGCAACAGGGAGCTCCTACAATGAGCAGTTCTTC.